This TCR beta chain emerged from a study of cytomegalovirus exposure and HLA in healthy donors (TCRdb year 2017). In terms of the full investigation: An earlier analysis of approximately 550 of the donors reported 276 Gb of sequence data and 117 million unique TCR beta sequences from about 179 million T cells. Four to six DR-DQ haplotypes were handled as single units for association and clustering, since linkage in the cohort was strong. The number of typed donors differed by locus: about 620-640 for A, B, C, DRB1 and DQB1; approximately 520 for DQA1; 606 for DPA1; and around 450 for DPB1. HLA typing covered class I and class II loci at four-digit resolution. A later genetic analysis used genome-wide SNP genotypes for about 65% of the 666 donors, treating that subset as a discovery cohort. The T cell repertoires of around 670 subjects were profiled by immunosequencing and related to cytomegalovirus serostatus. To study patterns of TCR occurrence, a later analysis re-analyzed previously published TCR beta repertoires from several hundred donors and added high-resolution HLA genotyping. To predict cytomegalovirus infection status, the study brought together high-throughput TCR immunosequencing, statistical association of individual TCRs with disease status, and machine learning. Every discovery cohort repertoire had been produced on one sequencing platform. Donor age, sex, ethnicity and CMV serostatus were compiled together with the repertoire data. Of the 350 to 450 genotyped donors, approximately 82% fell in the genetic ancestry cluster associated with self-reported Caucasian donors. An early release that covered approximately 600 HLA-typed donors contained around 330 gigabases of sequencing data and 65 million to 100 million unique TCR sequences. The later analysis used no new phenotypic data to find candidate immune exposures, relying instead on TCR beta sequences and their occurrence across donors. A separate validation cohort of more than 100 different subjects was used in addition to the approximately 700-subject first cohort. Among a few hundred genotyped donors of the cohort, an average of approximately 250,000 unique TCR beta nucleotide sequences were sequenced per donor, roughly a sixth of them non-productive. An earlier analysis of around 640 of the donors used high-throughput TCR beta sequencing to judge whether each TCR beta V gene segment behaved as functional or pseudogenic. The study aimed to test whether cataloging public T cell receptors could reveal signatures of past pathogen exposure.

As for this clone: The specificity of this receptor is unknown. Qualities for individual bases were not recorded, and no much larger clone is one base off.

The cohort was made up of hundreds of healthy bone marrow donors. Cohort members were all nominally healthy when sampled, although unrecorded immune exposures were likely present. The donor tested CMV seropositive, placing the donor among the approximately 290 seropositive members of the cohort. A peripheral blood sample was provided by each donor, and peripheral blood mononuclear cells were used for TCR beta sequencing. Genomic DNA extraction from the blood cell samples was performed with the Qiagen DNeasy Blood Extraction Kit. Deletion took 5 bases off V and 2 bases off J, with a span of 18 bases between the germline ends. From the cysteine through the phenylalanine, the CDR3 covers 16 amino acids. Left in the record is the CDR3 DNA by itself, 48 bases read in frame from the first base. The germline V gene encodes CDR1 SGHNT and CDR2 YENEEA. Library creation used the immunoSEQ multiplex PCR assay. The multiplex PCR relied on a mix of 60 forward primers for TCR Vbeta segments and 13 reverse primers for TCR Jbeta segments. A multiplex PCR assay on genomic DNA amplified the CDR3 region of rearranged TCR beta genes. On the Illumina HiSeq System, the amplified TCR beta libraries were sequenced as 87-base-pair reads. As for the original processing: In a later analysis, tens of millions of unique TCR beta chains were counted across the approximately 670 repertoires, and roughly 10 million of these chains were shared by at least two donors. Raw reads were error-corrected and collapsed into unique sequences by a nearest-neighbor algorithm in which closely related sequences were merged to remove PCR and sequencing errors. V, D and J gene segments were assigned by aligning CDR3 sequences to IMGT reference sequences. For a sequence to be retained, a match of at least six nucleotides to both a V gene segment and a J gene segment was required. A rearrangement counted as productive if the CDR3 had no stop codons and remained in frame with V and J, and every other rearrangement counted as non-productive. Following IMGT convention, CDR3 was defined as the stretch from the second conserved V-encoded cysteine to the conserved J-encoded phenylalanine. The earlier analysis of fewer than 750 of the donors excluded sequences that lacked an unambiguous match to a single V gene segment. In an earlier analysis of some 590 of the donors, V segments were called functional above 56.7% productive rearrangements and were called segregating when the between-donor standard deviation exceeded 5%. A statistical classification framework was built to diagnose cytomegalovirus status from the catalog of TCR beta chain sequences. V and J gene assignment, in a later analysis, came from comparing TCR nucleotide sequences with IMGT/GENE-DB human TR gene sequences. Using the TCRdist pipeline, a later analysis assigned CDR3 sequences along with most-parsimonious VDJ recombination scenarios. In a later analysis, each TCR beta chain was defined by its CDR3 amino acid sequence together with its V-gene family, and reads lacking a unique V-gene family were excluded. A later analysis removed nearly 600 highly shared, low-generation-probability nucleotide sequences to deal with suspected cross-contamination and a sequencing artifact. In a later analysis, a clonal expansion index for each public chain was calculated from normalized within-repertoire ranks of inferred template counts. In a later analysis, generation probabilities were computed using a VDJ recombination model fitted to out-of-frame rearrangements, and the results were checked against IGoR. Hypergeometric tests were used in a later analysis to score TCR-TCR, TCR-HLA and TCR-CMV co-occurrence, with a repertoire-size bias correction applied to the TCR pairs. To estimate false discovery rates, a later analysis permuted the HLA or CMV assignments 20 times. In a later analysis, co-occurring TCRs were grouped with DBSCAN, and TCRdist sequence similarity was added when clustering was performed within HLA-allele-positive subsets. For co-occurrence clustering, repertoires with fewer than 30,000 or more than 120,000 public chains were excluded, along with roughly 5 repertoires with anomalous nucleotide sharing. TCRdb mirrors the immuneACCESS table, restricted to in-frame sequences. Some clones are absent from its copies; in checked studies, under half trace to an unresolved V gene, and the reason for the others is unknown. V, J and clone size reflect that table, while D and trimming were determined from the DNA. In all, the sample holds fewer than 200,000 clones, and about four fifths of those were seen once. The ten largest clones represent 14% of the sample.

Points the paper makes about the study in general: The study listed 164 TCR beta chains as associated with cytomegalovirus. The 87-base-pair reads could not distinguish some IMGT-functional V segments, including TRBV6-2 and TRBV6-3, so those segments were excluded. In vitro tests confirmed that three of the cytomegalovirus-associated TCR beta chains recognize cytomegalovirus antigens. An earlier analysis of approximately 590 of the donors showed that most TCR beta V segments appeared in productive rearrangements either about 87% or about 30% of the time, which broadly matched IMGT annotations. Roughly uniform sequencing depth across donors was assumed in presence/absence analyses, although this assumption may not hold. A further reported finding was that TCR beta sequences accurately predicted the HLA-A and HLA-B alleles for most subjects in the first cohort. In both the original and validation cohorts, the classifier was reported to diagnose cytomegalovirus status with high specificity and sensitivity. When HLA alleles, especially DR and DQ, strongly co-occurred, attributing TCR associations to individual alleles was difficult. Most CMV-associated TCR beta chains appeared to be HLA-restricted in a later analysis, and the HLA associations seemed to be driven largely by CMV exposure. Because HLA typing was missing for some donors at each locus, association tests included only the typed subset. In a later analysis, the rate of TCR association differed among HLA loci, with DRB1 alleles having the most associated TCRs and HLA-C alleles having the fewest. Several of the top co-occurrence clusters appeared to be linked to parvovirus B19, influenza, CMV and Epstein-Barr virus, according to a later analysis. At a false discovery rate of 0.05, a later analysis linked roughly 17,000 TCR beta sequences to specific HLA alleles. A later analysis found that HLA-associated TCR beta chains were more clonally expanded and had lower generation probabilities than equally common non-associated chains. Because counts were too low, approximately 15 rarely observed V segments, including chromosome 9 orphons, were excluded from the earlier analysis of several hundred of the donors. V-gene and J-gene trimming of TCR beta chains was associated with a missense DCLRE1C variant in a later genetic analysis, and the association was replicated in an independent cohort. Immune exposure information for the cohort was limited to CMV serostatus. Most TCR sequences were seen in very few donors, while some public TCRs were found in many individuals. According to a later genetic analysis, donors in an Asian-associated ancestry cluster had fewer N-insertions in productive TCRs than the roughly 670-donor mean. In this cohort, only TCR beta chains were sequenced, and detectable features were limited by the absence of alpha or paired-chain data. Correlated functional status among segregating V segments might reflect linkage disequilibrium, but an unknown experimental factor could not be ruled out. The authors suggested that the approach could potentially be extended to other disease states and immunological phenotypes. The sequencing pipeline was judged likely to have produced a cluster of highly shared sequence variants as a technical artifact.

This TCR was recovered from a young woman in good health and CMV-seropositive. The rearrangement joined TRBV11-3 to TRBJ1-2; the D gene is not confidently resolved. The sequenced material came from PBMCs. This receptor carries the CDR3 CASSEREGKNNYGYTF. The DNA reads TGTGCCAGCAGCGAGCGAGAGGGCAAAAACAACTATGGCTACACCTTC.